Described below is a single T cell receptor (beta chain) sequence and its context. What it recognizes is unknown. Primed by a sample-barcoded 5' primer and a J-beta primer mix, a second PCR proceeded for about 6 to 11 cycles. In TCRdb, the 5' RACE reads were re-called with MiXCR into one record per CDR3 protein. Among fewer than 2 million distinct CDR3 sequences, about 39% were seen once, and the ten largest hold under 25%. The donors, all healthy, were Caucasians living in Russia, aged about 6 to 100. Isolated per sample were at least 7 million PBMCs. Total RNA extraction produced at least 5 micrograms (per sample) for the study. This CDR3 region has 15 residues. Trimming cost V 3 bases and J 3 bases, with 14 bases left between them. Germline CDR1 and CDR2: SEHNR and FQNEAQ (reference sequence). This sample was taken from a study of blood T cells in healthy people across ages. Regarding the study as a whole: From one million sequenced T cells, diversity estimates were lower bounds.

The clonotype was recovered from a human donor in good health. Sequenced material: blood. The gene calls are TRBV7-9 and TRBJ1-1, with a weak D call TRBD1 (5 bases). The CDR3 DNA sequence: TGTGCCAGCAGCTTTCGTGTGGGGCGAGACACTGAAGCTTTCTTT. As protein: CASSFRVGRDTEAFF.